These 2 T cell receptor beta chains were sequenced from one sample in a study of OX40 agonist ivuxolimab in advanced cancers. Only in-frame clones appear in the TCRdb table, and some are missing; sequencing was by immunoSEQ multiplex PCR. Of 9,500 to 12,000 clones listed, roughly 80% are singletons. The material sequenced was CD4+ or CD8+ T cells sorted from blood, taken in a trial of the OX40 agonist ivuxolimab. Source of these receptors: an adult with an advanced solid tumor such as melanoma, head and neck, liver or kidney cancer.

Only one count was recorded for this clone. The rearrangement uses TRBV7-8 and TRBJ2-7; no clear D gene. CDR3 length equals 16 residues. V shed 0 bases and J shed 0 bases, with 12 bases lying between them. CDR1 and CDR2 from the germline V gene are SGHVS and FQNEAQ. CDR3 DNA: TGTGCCAGCAGCTTAGCGTCTAGTCCGAGCTCCTACGAGCAGTACTTC. It specifies CASSLASSPSSYEQYF.

The V gene is TRBV6-6, the J gene TRBJ2-7; D possibly corresponds to TRBD1 (6 bases). In germline, CDR1 is MNHNY, CDR2 SVGAGI (reference sequence). V was pared by 4 bases and J by 7 bases, with 14 bases between. CDR3 length equals 13 residues. Here the CDR3 DNA reads TGTGCCAGCAGTTTCGGCAGGGGTGGGGAGCAGTACTTC. As protein: CASSFGRGGEQYF.